The source of this T cell receptor (beta chain) is a study of blood T cell repertoires in COVID-19 (dated by TCRdb to the early 2020s). With respect to the entire study: Samples from collaborators originated in the United States, Italy and Spain and spanned both the acute and convalescent phases of COVID-19. The prospective study material was composed of cDNA or gDNA derived from T cells, B-cell-depleted T cells, or PBMCs. The repertoires were released in a freely available public database intended as a resource for research on the immune response to SARS-CoV-2. Sample metadata almost always included a de-identified subject ID, COVID-19 status, age in years and sex. Deeply sampled blood TCRbeta repertoires from subjects exposed to, actively infected with, or recovered from COVID-19 were included in the dataset. Where HLA class I and class II types were available, the types were taken from metadata supplied by the sample provider, not from assay-based typing. Samples were obtained from the ongoing ImmuneRACE study (first 160 participants) and from some 1,300 subjects provided by 6 global collaborators.

The collaborating institutions used their own protocols to collect whole blood in K2EDTA tubes. For TCRbeta analysis, collaborators shipped samples as frozen whole blood, isolated PBMCs, or DNA extracted from either of those sample types. The full study reports these points: Clinical and demographic metadata were provided uncurated, with the amount varying by source and participant.

A note on this clone: It has no known antigen specificity. No base qualities exist here, and no much larger clone lies one base off it.

The germline V gene encodes CDR1 LGHDT and CDR2 YNNKEL (reference sequence). V is shortened by 4 bases, J by 0 bases, and the region joining them spans 9 bases. Measured from the cysteine to the phenylalanine, the CDR3 is 14 residues long. Here the CDR3 DNA is all that survives: 42 bases in frame from base 1. TCRbeta CDR3 regions were amplified from genomic DNA using the immunoSEQ Assay, a bias-controlled multiplex PCR. Regarding the original processing steps: The number of nucleated cells in each sample was estimated from the amplification of reference gene primers within the assay. To quantify the absolute abundance of each unique TCRbeta CDR3 rearrangement, sequence reads were collapsed and filtered. Productive Simpson clonality was computed per sample as the square root of Simpson's diversity index over productive rearrangements. The immuneACCESS repertoire file appears here via TCRdb, limited to in-frame rearrangements. These files lack a portion of the clones; in checked studies, under half of the deficit traces to unresolved V genes, and the cause of the others is not known. That table supplies the V and J calls and clone size; D and trimming were determined from the DNA. This sample comprises 150,000 to 200,000 clones, approximately 87% of them detected only once. The ten largest clonotypes hold 0.7% to 0.8% of the sample.

The TCR was taken from a woman aged 70 to 79 with acute or convalescent COVID-19. The chain employs TRBV3-1 (or the pseudogene TRBV3-2) and TRBJ1-1, with TRBD1 tentatively as D gene (5 bases match). Sequenced: peripheral blood. The CDR3 region: CASSPGIMNTEAFF. The DNA sequence is given as TGTGCCAGCAGCCCAGGGATAATGAACACTGAAGCTTTCTTT.